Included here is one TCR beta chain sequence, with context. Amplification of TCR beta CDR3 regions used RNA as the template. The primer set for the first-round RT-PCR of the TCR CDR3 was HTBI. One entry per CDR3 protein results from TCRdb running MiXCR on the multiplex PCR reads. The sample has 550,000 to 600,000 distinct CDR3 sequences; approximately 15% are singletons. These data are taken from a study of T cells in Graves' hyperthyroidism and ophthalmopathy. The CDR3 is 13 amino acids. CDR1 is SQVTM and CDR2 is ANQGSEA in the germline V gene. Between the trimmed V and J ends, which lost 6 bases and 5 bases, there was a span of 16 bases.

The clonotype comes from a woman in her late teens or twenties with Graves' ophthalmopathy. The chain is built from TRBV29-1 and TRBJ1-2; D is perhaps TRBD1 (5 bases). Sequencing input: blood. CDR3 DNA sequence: TGCAGCGTCTGGGGGGGGGGATTTTATGGCTACACCTTC. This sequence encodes CSVWGGGFYGYTF.